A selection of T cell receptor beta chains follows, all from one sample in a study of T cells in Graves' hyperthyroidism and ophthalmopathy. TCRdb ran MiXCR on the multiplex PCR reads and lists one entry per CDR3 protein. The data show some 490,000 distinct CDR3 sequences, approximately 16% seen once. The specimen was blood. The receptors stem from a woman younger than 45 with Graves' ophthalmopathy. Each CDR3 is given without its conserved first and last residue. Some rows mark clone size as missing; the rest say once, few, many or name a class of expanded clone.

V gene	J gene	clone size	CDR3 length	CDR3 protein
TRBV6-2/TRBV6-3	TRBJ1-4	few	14	ASADPTGFVKEKLF
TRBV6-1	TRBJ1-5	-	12	ASGAQGQGQPQH
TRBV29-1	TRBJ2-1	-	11	SVHDAESDEQF
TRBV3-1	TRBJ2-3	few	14	ASSQATGGGTDTQY
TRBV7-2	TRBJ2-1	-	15	ASSPRGAGGTYNEQF
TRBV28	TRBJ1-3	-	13	ASSRGQGVLNTIY
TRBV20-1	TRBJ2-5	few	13	SAREGAGGGETQY
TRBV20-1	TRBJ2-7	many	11	SASASGYYEQY
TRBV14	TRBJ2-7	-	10	ASSQFFYEQY
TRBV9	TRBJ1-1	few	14	ASSGSRTEVNTEAF
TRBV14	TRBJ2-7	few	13	ASSQGSGSNYEQY
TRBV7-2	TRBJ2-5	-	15	ASSLDPMAGSQETQY
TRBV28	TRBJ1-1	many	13	ASSPRGQGRTEAF
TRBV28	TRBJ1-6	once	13	ASSLYRAYNSPLH
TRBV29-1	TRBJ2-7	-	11	SVEVASSYEQY
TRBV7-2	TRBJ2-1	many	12	ASSLASGRNEQF
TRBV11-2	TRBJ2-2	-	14	ASTPTGTANTGELF
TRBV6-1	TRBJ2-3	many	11	ASSQTGLDTQY
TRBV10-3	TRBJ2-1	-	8	VTKDNEQF
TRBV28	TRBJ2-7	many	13	ASSRNLATTYEQY
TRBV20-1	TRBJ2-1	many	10	SRTSGSYEQF
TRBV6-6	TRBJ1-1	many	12	ASSYGQTNTEAF
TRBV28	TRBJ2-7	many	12	ASKASGRGYEQY
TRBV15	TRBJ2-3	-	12	ATSKRDGTDTQY
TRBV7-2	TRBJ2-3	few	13	ASSFWRTSTDTQY
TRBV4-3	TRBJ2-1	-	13	ASSLGLATYNEQF
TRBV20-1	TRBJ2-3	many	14	SARGDSGRGLDTQY
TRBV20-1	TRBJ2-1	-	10	SAPRWINEQF
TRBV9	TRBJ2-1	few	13	ASSSQLGGADEQF
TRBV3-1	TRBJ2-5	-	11	ASSGNTQETQY
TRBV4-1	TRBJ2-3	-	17	ASSQPPGTSGSATDTQY
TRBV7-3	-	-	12	ASSTSSATYEQF
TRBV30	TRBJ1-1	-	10	AWSRQEAEAF
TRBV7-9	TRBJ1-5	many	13	ASSPEDRLNQPQH
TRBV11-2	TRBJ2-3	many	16	ASSSRGSGRADTDTQY
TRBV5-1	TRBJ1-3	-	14	ASSLVVPGAGNTIY
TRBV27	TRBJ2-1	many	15	ASSLSADLASGNEQF
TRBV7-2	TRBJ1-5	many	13	ASSQTLGGRQPQH
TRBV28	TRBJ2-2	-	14	ASSDPRGVNAGELF
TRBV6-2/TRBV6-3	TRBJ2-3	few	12	ASIPRRAESTQY
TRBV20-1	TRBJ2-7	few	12	SARLQDNPYEQY
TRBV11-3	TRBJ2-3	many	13	ASSLASGDTDTQY
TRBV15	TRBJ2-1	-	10	ATSPAGYEQF
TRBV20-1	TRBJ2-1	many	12	SASVLAETREQF
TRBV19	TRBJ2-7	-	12	ASSTGQTSYEQY
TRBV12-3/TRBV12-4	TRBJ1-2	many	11	ASSSKASYGYT
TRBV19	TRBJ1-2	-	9	ASSIEGGYT
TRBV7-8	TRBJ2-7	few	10	ASSLGGGSKY
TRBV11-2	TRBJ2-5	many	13	ASSLDWKRSETQY
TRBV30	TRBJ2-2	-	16	AWTAKLAGGPGTGELF